The source of this TCR beta chain is a study of cytomegalovirus exposure and HLA in healthy donors. On the study more broadly: Genotyping showed 75% to 90% of over 350 donors falling in the Caucasian-associated ancestry cluster. Study-level points and caveats: Cytomegalovirus association was listed for about 150 TCR beta chains.

As for the donors, each was a healthy bone marrow donor. CDR1 is SGHVS, CDR2 FNYEAQ, per germline. The ends lost 1 base at V and 4 bases at J; junction bases unmatched: 7. The CDR3 is made up of 17 amino acids. This clone has only one observation. Antigen specificity is unknown. PCR primers comprised 60 Vbeta and 13 Jbeta primers. The data were produced by immunoSEQ multiplex PCR, yet TCRdb's version contains in-frame clones alone and is incomplete. The sample holds approximately 120,000 clones, 77% seen once. The rearrangement joins TRBV7-6 to TRBJ2-2; 9 nucleotides line up with TRBD1. The clonotype comes from a woman aged 40 to 50 in good health and CMV-seropositive. Material for sequencing was PBMCs. CDR3 sequence (DNA): TGTGCCAGCAGCTTAGTTGGAGGGACAGGGAGCACCGGGGAGCTGTTTTTT. Residues: CASSLVGGTGSTGELFF.